These 9 T cell receptor beta chains were all obtained from the same sample, sequenced in a study of T cells after posttransplantation cyclophosphamide. The assay was immunoSEQ multiplex PCR, and TCRdb's table has in-frame clones only and misses some. The repertoire yields about 25,000 clones, none seen only once; the top ten contain 1.5% to 2%. Cyclophosphamide on days +3 and +4 followed busulfan-fludarabine conditioning and a marrow graft. This material consisted of PBMCs, taken after allogeneic stem cell transplant with posttransplant cyclophosphamide. Receptors originate from a young adult male patient who received an allogeneic stem cell transplant from a related donor, was CMV-positive, and had no GVHD. Some of the T cells may derive from the graft donor.

Ten or more counts support this clone. This chain uses TRBV29-1 with TRBJ2-7, with 10 bases fitting TRBD1. CDR3 length: 15 residues. Germline-derived CDR1 and CDR2 are SQVTM and ANQGSEA. V lost 2 bases, J lost 2 bases, and 6 bases stayed unmatched. This CDR3 reads CSVEWVDRGAYEQYF. CDR3 DNA: TGCAGCGTTGAATGGGTGGACAGGGGGGCCTACGAGCAGTACTTC.

This clone was detected many times. This sequence joins TRBV30 and TRBJ2-1; 7 nucleotides line up with TRBD2. The CDR3 is made up of 14 amino acids. V lost 3 bases to trimming and J lost 4 bases; unmatched junction nucleotides: 6. The germline V gene has CDR1 GTSNPN and CDR2 SVGIG (reference sequence). In DNA form, the CDR3 reads TGTGCCTGGAGGGCTAGCGGAGTGTACAATGAGCAGTTCTTC. This encodes CAWRASGVYNEQFF. Supplemented by reference TRBV30 and TRBJ2-1, the full variable domain reads SQTIHQWPATLVQPVGSPLSLECTVEGTSNPNLYWYRQAAGRGLQLLFYSVGIGQISSEVPQNLSASRPQDRQFILSSKKLLLSDSGFYLCAWRASGVYNEQFFGPGTRLTVL.

This chain uses TRBV7-7 with TRBJ2-5, with 10 bases aligning to TRBD2. The J call is doubtful: the DNA matches TRBJ2-7 better. The CDR3 sequence is 18 residues long. Germline CDR1 is SSHAT and CDR2 is FNYEAQ (reference sequence). CDR3 sequence reads: CASSLGPPPSGGFHEQYF. CDR3 nucleotides: TGTGCCAGCAGCTTAGGCCCTCCCCCTAGCGGGGGCTTCCACGAGCAGTACTTC.

This chain uses TRBV28 with TRBJ2-1; 9 nucleotides match TRBD2. Germline V gene data show CDR1 as MDHEN and CDR2 as SYDVKM. The CDR3 runs to 14 residues. V trimming: 2 bases; J trimming: 7 bases; junction bases outside the gene matches: 3. The CDR3 sequence: CASSLLAGYNEQFF. CDR3 bases: TGTGCCAGCAGTTTACTAGCGGGATATAATGAGCAGTTCTTC.

This clone was seen repeatedly, ten times or more. The chain carries TRBV6-5 and TRBJ2-7; maybe TRBD1 (6 bases). CDR3 length: 15 residues. V gave up 3 bases and J gave up 1 base, with 13 bases separating them. Per germline, CDR1 MNHEY and CDR2 SVGAGI. The CDR3 coding sequence is TGTGCCAGCAGTTATTCAGGGGTTTCTTCCTACGAGCAGTACTTC. Translating it yields CASSYSGVSSYEQYF.

Many counts were recorded for this clone. The rearrangement uses TRBV2 and TRBJ2-1; D is ambiguous. With 7 bases removed from V and 3 bases from J, the gap between germline ends came to 10 bases. This CDR3 has 13 amino acids. CDR1 and CDR2 (germline): SNHLY, FYNNEI. The CDR3 DNA reads TGTGCCAGCAAGTCCGAGGTCTACAATGAGCAGTTCTTC. This codes for CASKSEVYNEQFF. Filled out from reference TRBV2 and TRBJ2-1, the complete variable domain reads EPEVTQTPSHQVTQMGQEVILRCVPISNHLYFYWYRQILGQKVEFLVSFYNNEISEKSEIFDDQFSVERPDGSNFTLKIRSTKLEDSAMYFCASKSEVYNEQFFGPGTRLTVL.

This clone came up many times. The rearrangement uses TRBV2 and TRBJ1-2, with D possibly matching TRBD1 (6 bases). The V end was cut by 4 bases, the J end by 4 bases, with 7 bases between. Per germline, CDR1 SNHLY and CDR2 FYNNEI. CDR3 length: 12 residues. The CDR3: CASSAQGYGYTF. The CDR3 DNA reads TGTGCCAGCAGTGCACAGGGCTATGGCTACACCTTC.

There are many counts of this clone. The chain carries TRBV15 and TRBJ2-7, with TRBD1 matching over 9 bases. The V gene's germline CDR1 is LNHNV and CDR2 YYDKDF (reference sequence). This CDR3 comprises 15 residues. V lost 4 bases to trimming and J lost 3 bases; unmatched junction nucleotides: 7. The CDR3 nucleotides read TGTGCCACCAGCAAGAGAGACAGGGGGGGCTACGAGCAGTACTTC. This codes for CATSKRDRGGYEQYF.

This clone was counted many times. The rearrangement joins TRBV28 to TRBJ2-6; D unresolved. Germline V gene sequence: CDR1 MDHEN, CDR2 SYDVKM. This CDR3 is 16 amino acids long. Trimming stripped 6 bases from V and 2 bases from J, with 14 bases between. CDR3 DNA: TGTGCCAGCAGATCTCCCTGGCTTCCTGGGGCCAACGTCCTGACTTTC. This sequence encodes CASRSPWLPGANVLTF.